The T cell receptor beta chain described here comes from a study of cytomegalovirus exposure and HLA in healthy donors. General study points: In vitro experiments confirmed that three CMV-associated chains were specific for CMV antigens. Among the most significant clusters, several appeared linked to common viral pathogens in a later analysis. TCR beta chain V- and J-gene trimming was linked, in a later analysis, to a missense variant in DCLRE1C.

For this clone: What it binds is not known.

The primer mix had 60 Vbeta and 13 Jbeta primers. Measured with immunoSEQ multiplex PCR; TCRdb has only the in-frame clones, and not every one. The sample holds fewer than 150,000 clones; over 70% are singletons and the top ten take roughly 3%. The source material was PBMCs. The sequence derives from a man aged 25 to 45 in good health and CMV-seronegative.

For the CDR3, the DNA is TGCGCCAGCAGCCCCACAGGGGTGGATAATGAAAAACTGTTTTTT. Protein sequence: CASSPTGVDNEKLFF. The chain recombines TRBV5-1 with TRBJ1-4; 7 nucleotides align to TRBD1. CDR1 SGHRS and CDR2 YFSETQ come from the germline V gene. V lost 4 bases, J lost 4 bases, and 7 bases stayed unmatched. CDR3 size: 15 residues.